What follows are 29 T cell receptor beta chains derived from one specimen sequenced in a study of blood T cell repertoires in COVID-19. Assay used: immunoSEQ multiplex PCR; TCRdb lists only in-frame clones, some missing. Altogether about 120,000 clones are present, 70% to 85% being singletons, with the ten largest covering approximately 7.6%. Sample: peripheral blood. Receptors were obtained from a man between 65 and 85 years old with active or convalescent COVID-19.

The V and J genes are TRBV18 and TRBJ1-3; D not resolved. Germline lookup yields CDR1 KGHSH and CDR2 LQKENI. The CDR3 contains 17 residues. The germline V and J ends were trimmed by 0 bases and 0 bases, with 12 bases remaining between them. CDR3 in amino acids: CASSPPWSSLSGNTIYF. In DNA, the CDR3 is TGTGCCAGCTCACCACCGTGGAGCAGCCTCTCTGGAAACACCATATATTTT.

The gene calls are TRBV28 and TRBJ2-7; TRBD2 matches 9 bases. The CDR3 has 14 residues. The germline gives CDR1 MDHEN, CDR2 SYDVKM. V shed 6 bases, J shed 2 bases, and the junction held 5 bases outside the gene matches. The CDR3 coding sequence is TGTGCCAGCAGCGAGACTAGCGGAACCTACGAGCAGTACTTC. Translated, it gives CASSETSGTYEQYF. Supplemented by reference TRBV28 and TRBJ2-7, the full variable domain reads DVKVTQSSRYLVKRTGEKVFLECVQDMDHENMFWYRQDPGLGLRLIYFSYDVKMKEKGDIPEGYSVSREKKERFSLILESASTNQTSMYLCASSETSGTYEQYFGPGTRLTVT.

The chain employs TRBV28 and TRBJ1-3; D is unclear. The V end lost 6 bases, the J end lost 4 bases, and 13 bases lay between the germline ends. The CDR3 consists of 14 residues. The germline V gene has CDR1 MDHEN and CDR2 SYDVKM. CDR3 bases: TGTGCCAGCAGCCGACCATCGGGGGGAAACACCATATATTTT. It is translated as CASSRPSGGNTIYF.

V usage is TRBV9 and J usage is TRBJ2-3, with TRBD2 matching over 14 bases. The V segment lost 4 bases and the J segment 5 bases; nucleotides outside the gene matches: 9. Per the germline V gene, CDR1 is SGDLS and CDR2 is YYNGEE. The CDR3 sequence is 17 residues long. This chain's CDR3 is CASSLGLAGGKRDTQYF. As DNA, the CDR3 is TGTGCCAGCAGCTTAGGACTAGCGGGAGGAAAAAGAGATACGCAGTATTTT.

The V gene is TRBV7-2, the J gene TRBJ1-1; D is perhaps TRBD1 (5 bases). V lost 3 bases and J 4 bases, leaving 12 bases between the germline ends. The germline gives CDR1 SGHTA, CDR2 FQGNSA. The CDR3 covers 14 residues. The CDR3 DNA reads as TGTGCCAGCAGCTTGGGACTCGGAGGCACTGAAGCTTTCTTT. As protein: CASSLGLGGTEAFF.

The rearrangement joins TRBV27 to TRBJ1-6, with 9 bases aligning to TRBD1. Germline V gene data show CDR1 as MNHEY and CDR2 as SMNVEV (reference sequence). Trimming removed 1 base from V and 13 bases from J; junction bases left unmatched: 14. The CDR3 runs 17 residues. The CDR3 sequence: CASSLYTSGTGLSPLHF. CDR3 bases: TGTGCCAGCAGTTTATATACCTCCGGGACAGGGTTATCGCCCCTCCACTTT.

J is TRBJ2-1 and V is TRBV30, with a possible D match to TRBD1 (6 bases). The CDR3 is 12 residues long. Germline V CDR1 and CDR2: GTSNPN, SVGIG (reference sequence). The CDR3 reads CAYWGPYNEQFF. The CDR3 nucleotides are TGTGCTTACTGGGGGCCCTACAATGAGCAGTTCTTC.

V usage is TRBV18 and J usage is TRBJ1-1, with 9 bases matching TRBD1. The V gene's germline CDR1 is KGHSH and CDR2 LQKENI. CDR3 length equals 17 residues. V trimming: 2 bases; J trimming: 1 base; junction bases outside the gene matches: 8. The CDR3 here is CASSPNVPGQGNTEAFF. CDR3 coding DNA: TGTGCCAGCTCACCAAACGTCCCGGGACAGGGGAACACTGAAGCTTTCTTT.

This chain uses TRBV9 with TRBJ2-7; TRBD1 aligns across 7 bases. The germline gives CDR1 SGDLS, CDR2 YYNGEE. The CDR3 covers 16 residues. V shed 1 base, J shed 0 bases, and the junction held 7 bases outside the gene matches. CDR3 amino acids: CASSVFGTENSYEQYF. The CDR3 DNA reads TGTGCCAGCAGCGTATTCGGGACAGAGAACTCCTACGAGCAGTACTTC. The full variable domain, in which reference TRBV9 and TRBJ2-7 provide the parts outside the CDR3, is DSGVTQTPKHLITATGQRVTLRCSPRSGDLSVYWYQQSLDQGLQFLIQYYNGEERAKGNILERFSAQQFPDLHSELNLSSLELGDSALYFCASSVFGTENSYEQYFGPGTRLTVT.

The J gene is TRBJ1-4, the V gene TRBV19, with TRBD1 as a possible D gene (5 bases). V shed 6 bases and J shed 5 bases, with 16 bases lying between them. The CDR3 is 15 residues long. In germline, CDR1 is LNHDA, CDR2 SQIVND (reference sequence). CDR3 nucleotide sequence: TGTGCCAGTAGGGGGCCGGGCTCCGAGAATGAAAAACTGTTTTTT. Translation gives CASRGPGSENEKLFF.

This clone came up a few times. The V and J genes are TRBV10-3 and TRBJ2-7, with 8 bases that match TRBD1. Germline V gives CDR1 ENHRY, CDR2 SYGVKD. The J segment lost 4 bases and the V segment lost 11 bases, leaving 13 bases of the junction unmatched. The CDR3 is 14 residues long. The chain's CDR3 is CAARPDRGLYEQYF. CDR3 bases: TGTGCCGCCCGCCCAGACAGGGGTTTATACGAGCAGTACTTC.

The V call is TRBV14, the J call TRBJ2-7; 8 bases are shared with TRBD1. The V segment lost 4 bases and the J segment 3 bases; nucleotides outside the gene matches: 8. Germline CDR1 reads SGHDN; CDR2 reads FVKESK. The length of the CDR3 is 15 residues. The CDR3 region has the DNA TGTGCCAGCAGCCCTCTCGGGACAGGTTACTACGAGCAGTACTTC. Translated: CASSPLGTGYYEQYF.

There are a few counts of this clone. The chain has TRBV27 and TRBJ1-5; D not certain. CDR3 length: 16 residues. V was pared by 6 bases and J by 3 bases, with 18 bases between. Germline V lookup: CDR1 MNHEY, CDR2 SMNVEV (reference sequence). The CDR3 DNA follows: TGTGCCAGCAGCCGAGGGCCTGGCGGCCCCAATCAGCCCCAGCATTTT. Translating it yields CASSRGPGGPNQPQHF.

The chain couples TRBV11-2 to TRBJ2-3; 7 nucleotides align to TRBD1. The CDR3 is 16 amino acids. V lost 3 bases to trimming and J lost 0 bases; unmatched junction nucleotides: 6. Germline CDR1 SGHAT, CDR2 FQNNGV. Written as DNA, the CDR3 is TGTGCCAGCAGCTTCAACGGCAGGGGGAGCACAGATACGCAGTATTTT. It translates to CASSFNGRGSTDTQYF.

A single count supports this clone. The chain uses TRBV18 and TRBJ1-1; D gene uncertain. The CDR3 spans 13 residues. Germline V gene lookup returns CDR1 KGHSH and CDR2 LQKENI. V lost 2 bases, J lost 0 bases, and 4 bases lay in between. In nucleotides, the CDR3 is TGTGCCAGCTCACCAATCTTGAACACTGAAGCTTTCTTT. It encodes CASSPILNTEAFF.

V and J are TRBV5-4 and TRBJ1-2; no clear D gene. The germline V gene encodes CDR1 SGHNT and CDR2 YYREEE (reference sequence). CDR3 size: 15 residues. Trimming left V 5 bases short and J 4 bases short, with 18 bases between. The CDR3 sequence is CASRQAQAVRYGYTF. CDR3 in DNA: TGTGCCAGCAGACAAGCGCAAGCCGTTCGCTATGGCTACACCTTC.

J is TRBJ1-3 and V is TRBV7-3; D might be TRBD1 (5 bases). This CDR3 spans 16 amino acids. CDR1 is SGHTA and CDR2 is FQGTGA in the germline V gene. The V end was cut by 1 base, the J end by 0 bases, with 10 bases between. The CDR3 DNA follows: TGTGCCAGCAGCTTAAAGCGCGGGGGCTCTGGAAACACCATATATTTT. Encoded protein: CASSLKRGGSGNTIYF.

A single count supports this clone. The chain is built from TRBV3-1 (or the pseudogene TRBV3-2) and TRBJ1-2; D gene unclear. In germline, CDR1 is LGHDT, CDR2 YNNKEL (reference sequence). There are 13 residues in the CDR3. Trimming took 1 base from V and 8 from J, leaving 11 bases between them. The CDR3, as DNA: TGTGCCAGCAGCCAAGGTGGATTGGGCGGCTACACCTTC. This encodes CASSQGGLGGYTF.

The chain employs TRBV11-3 and TRBJ2-2; 12 bases agree with TRBD2. Germline V lookup: CDR1 SGHNT, CDR2 YENEEA. After removal of 5 bases from V and 0 bases from J, the junction contained 7 bases not matched to a gene. The CDR3 spans 18 residues. CDR3 loop: CASSPRLAGATNTGELFF. The CDR3 nucleotides are TGTGCCAGCAGCCCCCGACTAGCGGGGGCCACGAACACCGGGGAGCTGTTTTTT.

The rearrangement uses TRBV13 and TRBJ2-1; TRBD2 matches at 8 bases. The trim removed 5 bases at V and 8 bases at J, leaving 11 bases unmatched. Germline CDR1 reads PRHDT; CDR2 reads FYEKMQ (reference sequence). The CDR3 is 15 amino acids. In DNA, the CDR3 is TGTGCCAGCAGCAAACCGGGGGGGCCTTTCCATGAGCAGTTCTTC. It specifies CASSKPGGPFHEQFF. Full variable domain (missing parts from reference TRBV13 and TRBJ2-1): AAGVIQSPRHLIKEKRETATLKCYPIPRHDTVYWYQQGPGQDPQFLISFYEKMQSDKGSIPDRFSAQQFSDYHSELNMSSLELGDSALYFCASSKPGGPFHEQFFGPGTRLTVL.

The chain joins TRBV7-3 to TRBJ2-1, with 9 bases that match TRBD2. V trimming: 1 base; J trimming: 4 bases; junction bases outside the gene matches: 2. Germline CDR1 and CDR2: SGHTA and FQGTGA. This CDR3 contains 15 residues. The CDR3 DNA sequence: TGTGCCAGCAGCTTAATGAGCGGGGGGTACAATGAGCAGTTCTTC. It yields the protein CASSLMSGGYNEQFF.

DNA for the CDR3: TGTGCCAGCAGTTTAGGGCAGGTCAATGAGCAGTTCTTC. It codes for CASSLGQVNEQFF. The chain links TRBV27 to TRBJ2-1, with D unresolved. This CDR3 region has 13 residues. The germline gives CDR1 MNHEY, CDR2 SMNVEV (reference sequence). With 2 bases removed from V and 6 bases from J, the gap between germline ends came to 8 bases.

V and J are TRBV6-6 and TRBJ1-1; 9 bases line up with TRBD1. The CDR3 runs 15 residues. Looked up from germline, CDR1 is MNHNY and CDR2 is SVGAGI (reference sequence). The V and J ends lost 4 bases and 2 bases, in that order; junction bases with no gene match: 5. DNA of the CDR3: TGTGCCAGCAGTTCGCCGGGACAGGGAAACACTGAAGCTTTCTTT. This translates into CASSSPGQGNTEAFF.

The rearrangement uses TRBV5-1 and TRBJ1-2; a weak D match, TRBD1 (6 bases). CDR1 is SGHRS and CDR2 is YFSETQ in the germline V gene. CDR3 length: 16 amino acids. V was trimmed by 4 bases and J by 4 bases, leaving 20 bases between them. The CDR3 spells CASSPFVSQGFYGYTF. In DNA form, the CDR3 reads TGCGCCAGCAGCCCATTTGTCTCACAGGGATTCTATGGCTACACCTTC. The full variable domain, rest sourced from reference TRBV5-1 and TRBJ1-2, is KAGVTQTPRYLIKTRGQQVTLSCSPISGHRSVSWYQQTPGQGLQFLFEYFSETQRNKGNFPGRFSGRQFSNSRSEMNVSTLELGDSALYLCASSPFVSQGFYGYTFGSGTRLTVV.

The V and J genes are TRBV5-1 and TRBJ1-1; 8 nucleotides match TRBD1. This CDR3 contains 14 residues. Trimming removed 4 bases from V and 0 bases from J; junction bases left unmatched: 2. Germline assignment: CDR1 SGHRS and CDR2 YFSETQ. CDR3 sequence reads: CASSLDRVNTEAFF. Here the CDR3 DNA reads TGCGCCAGCAGCCTGGACAGGGTGAACACTGAAGCTTTCTTT.

This clone was recorded only once. The rearrangement uses TRBV7-8 and TRBJ2-1; possible D gene TRBD1, 6 bases. V was shortened by 5 bases and J by 4 bases, with 18 bases between the two germline ends. Germline CDR1 SGHVS, CDR2 FQNEAQ. The CDR3 has 16 residues. This chain's CDR3 is CASSPRLGHPYNEQFF. CDR3 nucleotides: TGTGCCAGCAGCCCACGTCTGGGACACCCGTACAATGAGCAGTTCTTC.

The rearrangement links TRBV2 to TRBJ1-2; D gene unclear. Germline lookup yields CDR1 SNHLY and CDR2 FYNNEI. The CDR3 length is 12 residues. Trimming stripped 7 bases from V and 2 bases from J, with 8 bases between. CDR3 region: CASMGENYGYTF. As DNA, the CDR3 is TGTGCCAGCATGGGAGAGAACTATGGCTACACCTTC.

V usage is TRBV30 and J usage is TRBJ1-6, with a tentative D call TRBD1 (6 bases). Germline V CDR1 and CDR2: GTSNPN, SVGIG (reference sequence). This CDR3 is 16 amino acids long. V was trimmed by 3 bases and J by 0 bases, leaving 12 bases between them. The CDR3 bases are TGTGCCTGGAGATACAGGGCAAGCTCCTATAATTCACCCCTCCACTTT. It is translated as CAWRYRASSYNSPLHF.

The genes are TRBV10-3 and TRBJ2-1, with 7 nucleotides matching TRBD1. Trimming removed 4 bases from V and 3 bases from J; junction bases left unmatched: 6. The germline V gene encodes CDR1 ENHRY and CDR2 SYGVKD. The CDR3 loop spans 15 amino acids. In nucleotides, the CDR3 is TGTGCCATCAGTGGAGGGGACAGACACTACAATGAGCAGTTCTTC. Translation: CAISGGDRHYNEQFF.